These 28 T cell receptor beta chains came from one sample sequenced in a study of blood T cell repertoires in COVID-19. The protocol was immunoSEQ multiplex PCR, while the TCRdb copy is restricted to in-frame clones and leaves out a portion. The table has about 100,000 clones, around 88% seen once. The specimen was peripheral blood. The receptors stem from a human donor in a cohort sampled during active COVID-19.

In this sample, this clone turned up once. The chain couples TRBV27 to TRBJ1-5; D perhaps matches TRBD1 (6 bases). V shed 1 base and J shed 4 bases, with 20 bases lying between them. The CDR3 sequence is 18 residues long. Germline values: CDR1 MNHEY, CDR2 SMNVEV (reference sequence). In DNA form, the CDR3 reads TGTGCCAGCAGTTTATTAGGAGGGGGGGGCCGGGTAAATCAGCCCCAGCATTTT. This sequence encodes CASSLLGGGGRVNQPQHF.

The DNA of the CDR3 is TGTGCCAGCAGTTTTAGTTCGATCACTGAAGCTTTCTTT. This codes for CASSFSSITEAFF. V usage is TRBV28 and J usage is TRBJ1-1; D remains unclear. V lost 3 bases to trimming and J lost 4 bases, with 9 bases between them. Germline CDR1 reads MDHEN; CDR2 reads SYDVKM. This CDR3 comprises 13 residues.

CDR3 loop: CASSLEAFIYEQYF. The CDR3 DNA sequence: TGTGCCAGCAGCTTGGAAGCTTTTATCTACGAGCAGTACTTC. This chain joins TRBV5-5 and TRBJ2-7; D is unresolved. Trimming took 0 bases from V and 3 from J, leaving 10 bases between them. The CDR3 is 14 residues long. Germline values: CDR1 SGHKS, CDR2 YYEKEE (reference sequence).

V gene TRBV3-1 (or the pseudogene TRBV3-2) combines with J gene TRBJ2-7; the D gene is possibly TRBD1 (6 bases). The CDR3 runs 16 residues. Trimming took off 2 bases at V and 5 bases at J, with 19 bases between the two ends. Germline V lookup: CDR1 LGHDT, CDR2 YNNKEL (reference sequence). The CDR3 protein is CASSQRGKGAINEQYF. CDR3 in DNA: TGTGCCAGCAGCCAAAGGGGGAAAGGGGCAATTAACGAGCAGTACTTC.

The chain uses TRBV12-3 or TRBV12-4 and TRBJ2-7; 10 nucleotides agree with TRBD2. This CDR3 is 13 amino acids long. J was trimmed by 4 bases and V by 5 bases; bases with no gene match: 2. The CDR3 DNA sequence: TGTGCCAGCAGTATACTAGCGGGGTACGAGCAGTACTTC. Its translation: CASSILAGYEQYF.

The chain recombines TRBV24-1 with TRBJ1-4; D not certain. Germline V gives CDR1 KGHDR, CDR2 SFDVKD. V was clipped by 2 bases and J by 5 bases, with 8 bases between them. The CDR3 totals 14 residues. CDR3 sequence reads: CATSDSGKNEKLFF. The CDR3, as DNA: TGTGCCACCAGTGATTCGGGGAAAAATGAAAAACTGTTTTTT.

The rearrangement links TRBV7-3 to TRBJ2-3; 8 bases match TRBD1. The CDR3 is 14 amino acids. The trim removed 3 bases at V and 4 bases at J, leaving 3 bases unmatched. Germline CDR1 is SGHTA and CDR2 is FQGTGA. DNA for the CDR3: TGTGCCAGCAGCTTCCAGGGGGCCTCAGATACGCAGTATTTT. Its protein is CASSFQGASDTQYF.

The chain recombines TRBV7-6 with TRBJ2-1; tentatively, D is TRBD2 (6 bases). Germline values: CDR1 SGHVS, CDR2 FNYEAQ. There are 15 residues in the CDR3. V was trimmed by 5 bases and J by 8 bases, leaving 19 bases between them. The DNA for the CDR3 is TGTGCCAGCAGCGGCCTAAGGGAGGAGGGGTATGAGCAGTTCTTC. It yields the protein CASSGLREEGYEQFF.

This rearrangement joins TRBV4-1 to TRBJ1-5; 7 nucleotides align to TRBD1. V was clipped by 5 bases and J by 4 bases; unmatched bases: 8. Germline V gives CDR1 MGHRA, CDR2 YSYEKL. The CDR3 contains 15 residues. The CDR3 nucleotides are TGCGCCAGCAGCTACCGGGACAGCTCGAATCAGCCCCAGCATTTT. Translating it yields CASSYRDSSNQPQHF.

The genes are TRBV5-4 and TRBJ2-1; D unresolved. V was cut by 0 bases and J by 12 bases, with 13 bases left in between. This CDR3 is built from 13 residues. The germline CDR1 and CDR2 sequences are SGHNT and YYREEE (reference sequence). The CDR3 region is CASSLDRRGPQFF. The CDR3 coding sequence is TGTGCCAGCAGCTTGGATCGTCGCGGCCCGCAGTTCTTC.

This chain joins TRBV28 and TRBJ2-3; TRBD2 matches 13 bases. Germline values: CDR1 MDHEN, CDR2 SYDVKM. The V segment lost 6 bases and the J segment 0 bases; nucleotides outside the gene matches: 9. The CDR3 covers 18 residues. CDR3 region: CASSSGTSGTASTDTQYF. CDR3 bases: TGTGCCAGCAGCTCCGGGACTAGCGGGACCGCTAGCACAGATACGCAGTATTTT.

The chain employs TRBV10-1 and TRBJ2-1, with 10 bases that match TRBD2. The germline gives CDR1 WNHNN, CDR2 SYGVQD (reference sequence). The length of the CDR3 is 16 residues. Trimming removed 0 bases from V and 5 bases from J; junction bases left unmatched: 4. Here the CDR3 DNA reads TGCGCCAGCAGTGAGTCACGACTAGCGGGTAACAATGAGCAGTTCTTC. Its protein product is CASSESRLAGNNEQFF.

This chain uses TRBV6-5 with TRBJ1-2; D uncertain. This CDR3 comprises 14 residues. Per germline, CDR1 MNHEY and CDR2 SVGAGI. Between the trimmed V and J ends, which lost 6 bases and 0 bases, there was a span of 11 bases. CDR3 coding DNA: TGTGCCAGCAGCCCAGGCAGTACTAACTATGGCTACACCTTC. This sequence encodes CASSPGSTNYGYTF.

The chain employs TRBV10-1 and TRBJ1-1; D gene ambiguous. The CDR3 runs to 12 residues. Looked up from germline, CDR1 is WNHNN and CDR2 is SYGVQD (reference sequence). V lost 0 bases, J lost 11 bases, and 10 bases lay in between. The CDR3 here is CASSESAFPAFF. The CDR3 DNA reads as TGCGCCAGCAGTGAGTCGGCTTTCCCCGCTTTCTTT.

The J gene is TRBJ2-1, the V gene TRBV6-5, with 7 bases that match TRBD1. The germline V gene encodes CDR1 MNHEY and CDR2 SVGAGI. Trimming at V came to 8 bases and at J to 8 bases, leaving 3 bases not matched to a gene. The CDR3 covers 11 residues. The CDR3 DNA is TGTGCCAGCGACAGGGCATATGAGCAGTTCTTC. Residues: CASDRAYEQFF.

The chain combines TRBV13 with TRBJ2-3; no firm D call. Germline V lookup: CDR1 PRHDT, CDR2 FYEKMQ (reference sequence). Deletions cut 1 base from V and 3 bases from J, with 14 bases between. This CDR3 spans 16 amino acids. Here the CDR3 DNA reads TGTGCCAGCAGCTTAGATACGAGTTTTCGGACAGATACGCAGTATTTT. Translating gives CASSLDTSFRTDTQYF. Variable domain in full (rest from reference TRBV13 and TRBJ2-3): AAGVIQSPRHLIKEKRETATLKCYPIPRHDTVYWYQQGPGQDPQFLISFYEKMQSDKGSIPDRFSAQQFSDYHSELNMSSLELGDSALYFCASSLDTSFRTDTQYFGPGTRLTVL.

The chain has TRBV9 and TRBJ2-7; D remains ambiguous. Trimming shortened V by 1 base and J by 0 bases, and 11 bases separated the two germline ends. The CDR3 extends over 15 amino acids. Germline V gives CDR1 SGDLS, CDR2 YYNGEE. CDR3: CASSVSVNPSYEQYF. The CDR3 region has the DNA TGTGCCAGCAGCGTAAGCGTCAATCCCTCCTACGAGCAGTACTTC.

This rearrangement joins TRBV18 to TRBJ1-1, with TRBD1 matching over 8 bases. V trimming: 5 bases; J trimming: 6 bases; junction bases outside the gene matches: 5. The germline CDR1 and CDR2 sequences are KGHSH and LQKENI. The CDR3 is 13 residues long. Here the CDR3 DNA reads TGTGCCAGCTCAGACGACAGGGGCTCTGAAGCTTTCTTT. Amino acids: CASSDDRGSEAFF.

Only one count was recorded for this clone. The V gene is TRBV19, the J gene TRBJ1-2; a possible D gene is TRBD1 (5 bases). CDR1 is LNHDA, CDR2 SQIVND, per germline (reference sequence). The CDR3 spans 13 residues. V was cut by 2 bases and J by 7 bases, with 11 bases left in between. CDR3 DNA: TGTGCCAGTAGTATAAACCAGGGTCTTGGCTACACCTTC. This gives the protein CASSINQGLGYTF.

V usage is TRBV3-1 (or the pseudogene TRBV3-2) and J usage is TRBJ1-1; D possibly corresponds to TRBD1 (5 bases). Trimming cost V 6 bases and J 1 base, with 9 bases left between them. CDR1 is LGHDT and CDR2 is YNNKEL in the germline V gene (reference sequence). CDR3 size: 13 residues. The DNA for the CDR3 is TGTGCCAGCAGACTCGGACAGAACACTGAAGCTTTCTTT. Translating gives CASRLGQNTEAFF.

CDR3 loop: CASSFSGSYEQYF. The CDR3 DNA sequence: TGTGCCAGCAGTTTTTCCGGCTCCTACGAGCAGTACTTC. V gene TRBV28 combines with J gene TRBJ2-7, with D uncertain. This CDR3 spans 13 amino acids. Germline V gene lookup returns CDR1 MDHEN and CDR2 SYDVKM. Trimming took 3 bases from V and 0 from J, leaving 6 bases between them.

The V gene is TRBV5-1, the J gene TRBJ2-3, with TRBD2 matching over 8 bases. Germline V gene data show CDR1 as SGHRS and CDR2 as YFSETQ. CDR3 length: 18 amino acids. Trimming took 1 base from V and 9 from J; bases not matched to a gene: 19. The CDR3 DNA is TGCGCCAGCAGCTTGCGGTTAGCGGGAAACCGGGGGGGTACAACGCAGTATTTT. Translating gives CASSLRLAGNRGGTTQYF.

The chain links TRBV28 to TRBJ2-7; tentative D call: TRBD1 (6 bases). Germline lookup yields CDR1 MDHEN and CDR2 SYDVKM. This CDR3 contains 14 residues. V lost 3 bases to trimming and J lost 7 bases, with 16 bases between them. The CDR3 spells CASSFQGNTLEQYF. The CDR3 region has the DNA TGTGCCAGCAGTTTTCAGGGGAATACGTTGGAGCAGTACTTC.

The rearrangement joins TRBV28 to TRBJ1-6, with unresolved D. V was shortened by 8 bases and J by 10 bases, with 18 bases between the two germline ends. Germline CDR1 is MDHEN and CDR2 is SYDVKM. This CDR3 is 14 amino acids long. The CDR3 protein is CASRGLGTRSPLHF. Here the CDR3 DNA reads TGTGCCAGCCGAGGACTTGGAACTAGGTCACCCCTCCACTTT.

Points on this clone: The sample carries other DNA sequences with the same CDR3. CDR3 residues: CASSPFTDTQYF. For the CDR3, the DNA is TGTGCCAGCAGCCCCTTCACAGATACGCAGTATTTT. V gene TRBV14 combines with J gene TRBJ2-3; D remains unclear. The CDR3 covers 12 residues. Trimming left V 4 bases short and J 2 bases short, with 4 bases between. Per germline, CDR1 SGHDN and CDR2 FVKESK.

The J gene is TRBJ1-1, the V gene TRBV30; D gene ambiguous. CDR1 GTSNPN and CDR2 SVGIG come from the germline V gene (reference sequence). The V end was cut by 5 bases, the J end by 10 bases, with 14 bases between. The CDR3 contains 11 residues. In DNA, the CDR3 is TGTGCCTGGTCCCCGATTCTAGGAGCTTTCTTT. Amino acid sequence: CAWSPILGAFF.

The chain joins TRBV5-6 to TRBJ2-7, with 9 bases that match TRBD1. Germline V gives CDR1 SGHDT, CDR2 YYEEEE. The CDR3 is made up of 16 amino acids. Trimming at V came to 4 bases and at J to 2 bases, leaving 10 bases not matched to a gene. CDR3 protein: CASSLLVGTGPYEQYF. CDR3 DNA: TGTGCCAGCAGCCTTCTTGTGGGGACAGGGCCCTACGAGCAGTACTTC.

This chain joins TRBV24-1 and TRBJ1-5, with 8 bases fitting TRBD1. In germline, CDR1 is KGHDR, CDR2 SFDVKD. The trim removed 5 bases at V and 8 bases at J, leaving 4 bases unmatched. The CDR3 is 13 residues long. CDR3 sequence (DNA): TGTGCCACCAGTGGGACAGGGTTGGAGCCCCAGCATTTT. Its translation is CATSGTGLEPQHF.